The source of this T cell receptor (beta chain) is a study of immune cell composition in non-small cell lung cancer. Germline CDR1 reads MNHNY; CDR2 reads SVGAGI (reference sequence). V shed 7 bases and J 4 bases; nucleotides not matched to a gene: 4. The CDR3 loop spans 14 amino acids. TCRdb's copy holds only in-frame clones and misses some; the assay was immunoSEQ multiplex PCR. This repertoire shows more than 15,000 clones, around 80% found once; its top ten account for 7.5% to 10%. Points from the study as a whole: TIL tumour reactivity correlated with maximal tumour-associated clone frequency in adenocarcinoma.

About this clone: Its target is not known.

Normal lung sampling was at least 3 cm from the tumour, as distant as possible. These sequences were also reported in another study, on CD4 T cells in lung cancer. That work states: Tumor and non-adjacent lung came from curative-intent resections for stage I-III non-small cell lung cancer.

Sequencing input: non-adjacent lung tissue. V and J are TRBV6-6 and TRBJ1-3; 10 nucleotides line up with TRBD1. This receptor was identified in a human donor with non-small cell lung cancer. CDR3 protein: CASKGQGLGNTIYF. CDR3 DNA: TGTGCCAGCAAGGGACAGGGGCTCGGAAACACCATATATTTT.